A selection of T cell receptor beta chains follows, all from one sample in a study of siplizumab effects on memory and regulatory T cells. The method was immunoSEQ multiplex PCR; TCRdb's version includes in-frame clones alone and lacks a portion of them. The sample yields some 120,000 clones, about 94% seen once. Material: non-Treg CD4+ T cells sorted from blood. Source of these receptors: a human donor in good health. Both conserved end residues are part of each CDR3. Fields, in order: D gene, clone size, V gene, J gene, CDR3 length, CDR3 DNA, CDR3 protein. D genes are given only for firm matches. Where a row states a size, it is once, few, many or the class of an expanded clone; other rows omit it.

.	.	TRBV7-2	TRBJ1-6	15	TGTGCCAGCAGCTTAGTACTGCCAGTTAATTCACCCCTCCACTTT	CASSLVLPVNSPLHF
.	.	TRBV19	TRBJ2-7	14	TGTGCCACTCGACAGGGGCGGGGGTCCTACGAGCAGTACTTC	CATRQGRGSYEQYF
.	.	TRBV5-1	TRBJ2-4	15	TGCGCCAGCAGTCCGGAAGGGTTGGGCAAAAACATTCAGTACTTC	CASSPEGLGKNIQYF
.	.	TRBV18	TRBJ1-2	15	TGTGCCAGCTCACCAGGACAGAGGACTAACTATGGCTACACCTTC	CASSPGQRTNYGYTF
TRBD2	.	TRBV19	TRBJ2-2	14	TGTGCCAGCTTCGGGGGGACTTCCACCGGGGAGCTGTTTTTT	CASFGGTSTGELFF
.	once	TRBV4-1	TRBJ1-4	15	TGCGCCAGCAGCCGACCTCAGGGTACTAATGAAAAACTGTTTTTT	CASSRPQGTNEKLFF
TRBD2	.	TRBV2	TRBJ2-2	14	TGTGCCAGCAGTGAGACTAGCGGGGTTGGGGAGCTGTTTTTT	CASSETSGVGELFF
TRBD2	.	TRBV5-1	TRBJ2-1	16	TGCGCCAGCAGCTTGACTGGGACTAGCTCCTACAATGAGCAGTTCTTC	CASSLTGTSSYNEQFF
.	.	TRBV19	TRBJ2-4	14	TGTGCCAGTAGTATCGCGGGCAAGCTCAACATTCAGTACTTC	CASSIAGKLNIQYF
.	once	TRBV11-1	TRBJ2-1	18	TGTGCCAGCAGCTTAGATAGGGACTCCCCCTCGCCGATCAATGAGCAGTTCTTC	CASSLDRDSPSPINEQFF
.	.	TRBV5-8	TRBJ2-1	17	TGTGCCAGCAGTCCCCGAGGCGGACTGAGCTCCTACAATGAGCAGTTCTTC	CASSPRGGLSSYNEQFF
TRBD1	.	TRBV30	TRBJ1-3	15	TGTGCCTGGAGTGTAAGGGGGCTAAAGGGAAACACCATATATTTT	CAWSVRGLKGNTIYF
TRBD2	.	TRBV2	TRBJ2-7	15	TGTGCCAGCGTGAAGGAACTAGCGAGCACGGGGGAGCAGTACTTC	CASVKELASTGEQYF
.	.	TRBV6-5	TRBJ2-7	15	TGTGCCAGCAGTCGGGACCGGGCTCCCCATTACGAGCAGTACTTC	CASSRDRAPHYEQYF
.	.	TRBV7-2	TRBJ1-2	18	TGTGCCAGCAGCTTAGGGTCAGGGATCTCGGAGGGTAACTATGGCTACACCTTC	CASSLGSGISEGNYGYTF
TRBD1	.	TRBV9	TRBJ2-7	16	TGTGCCAGCAGCGTAGGGCAGGGGGCAGCTCAAGGCGAGCAGTACTTC	CASSVGQGAAQGEQYF
.	.	TRBV7-8	TRBJ2-5	15	TGTGCCAGCAGATATTCCGGGGCGGTCCAAGAGACCCAGTACTTC	CASRYSGAVQETQYF
TRBD1	.	TRBV10-1	TRBJ2-3	16	TGCGCCAGCAGTGAGTTGACCAGGGGGAGCACAGATACGCAGTATTTT	CASSELTRGSTDTQYF
.	few	TRBV2	TRBJ1-5	14	TGTGCCAGCAGTGATTGGTATAGCAATCAGCCCCAGCATTTT	CASSDWYSNQPQHF
TRBD1	once	TRBV19	TRBJ1-2	13	TGTGCCACCGCGACAGGGGCCAACTATGGCTACACCTTC	CATATGANYGYTF
TRBD1	.	TRBV5-1	TRBJ1-2	15	TGCGCCAGCAGCTCCGGCGGGACAGCGAACTATGGCTACACCTTC	CASSSGGTANYGYTF